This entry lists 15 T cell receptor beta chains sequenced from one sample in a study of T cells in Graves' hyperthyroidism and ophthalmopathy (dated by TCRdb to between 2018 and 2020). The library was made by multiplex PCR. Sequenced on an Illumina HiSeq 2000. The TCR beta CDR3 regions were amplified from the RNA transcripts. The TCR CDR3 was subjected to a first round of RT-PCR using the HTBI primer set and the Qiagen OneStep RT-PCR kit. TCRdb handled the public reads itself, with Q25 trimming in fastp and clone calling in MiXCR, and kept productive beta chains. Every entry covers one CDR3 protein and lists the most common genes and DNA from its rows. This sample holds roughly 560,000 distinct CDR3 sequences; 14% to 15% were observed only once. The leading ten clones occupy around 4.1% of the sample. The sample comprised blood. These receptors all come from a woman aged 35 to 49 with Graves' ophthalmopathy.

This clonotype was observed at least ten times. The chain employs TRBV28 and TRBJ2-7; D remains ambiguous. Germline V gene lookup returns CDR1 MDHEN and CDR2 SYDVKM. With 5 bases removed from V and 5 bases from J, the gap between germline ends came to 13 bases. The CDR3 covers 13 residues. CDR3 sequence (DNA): TGTGCCAGCAGTCCCGTGGACGGAGACGAGCAGTACTTC. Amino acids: CASSPVDGDEQYF.

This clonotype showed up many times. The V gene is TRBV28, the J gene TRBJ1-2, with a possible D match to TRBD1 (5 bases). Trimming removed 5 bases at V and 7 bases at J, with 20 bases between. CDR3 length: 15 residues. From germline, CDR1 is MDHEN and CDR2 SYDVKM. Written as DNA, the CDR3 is TGTGCCAGCAGTATACCCGGACGACAGTCGGGTGGCTACACCTTC. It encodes CASSIPGRQSGGYTF.

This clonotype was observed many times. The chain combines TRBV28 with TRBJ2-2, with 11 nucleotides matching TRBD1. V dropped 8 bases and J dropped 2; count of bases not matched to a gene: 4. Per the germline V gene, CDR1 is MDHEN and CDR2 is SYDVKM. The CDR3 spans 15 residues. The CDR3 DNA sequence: TGTGCCAGCCTGGACAGGGGGCGAAACACCGGGGAGCTGTTTTTT. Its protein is CASLDRGRNTGELFF.

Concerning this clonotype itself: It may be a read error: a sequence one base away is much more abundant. As DNA, the CDR3 is TGTGCCAGCAGCGAGGACGGGAAAACCTATGGCTACACCTTC. It is translated as CASSEDGKTYGYTF. The gene calls are TRBV6-1 and TRBJ1-2, with D uncertain. There are 14 residues in the CDR3. Germline assignment: CDR1 MNHNS and CDR2 SASEGT. The V and J ends lost 6 bases and 4 bases respectively, with 15 bases between them.

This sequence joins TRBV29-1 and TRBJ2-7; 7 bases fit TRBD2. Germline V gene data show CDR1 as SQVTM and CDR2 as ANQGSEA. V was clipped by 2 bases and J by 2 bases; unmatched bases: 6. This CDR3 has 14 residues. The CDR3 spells CSVETGLTPYEQYF. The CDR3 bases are TGCAGCGTTGAAACGGGACTAACACCCTACGAGCAGTACTTC.

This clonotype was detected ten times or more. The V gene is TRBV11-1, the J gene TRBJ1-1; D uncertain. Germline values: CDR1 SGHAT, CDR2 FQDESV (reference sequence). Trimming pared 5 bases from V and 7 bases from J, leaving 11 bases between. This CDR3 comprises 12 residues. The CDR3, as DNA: TGTGCCAGCAGCCCCCAGGTAGGTGAAGCTTTCTTT. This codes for CASSPQVGEAFF.

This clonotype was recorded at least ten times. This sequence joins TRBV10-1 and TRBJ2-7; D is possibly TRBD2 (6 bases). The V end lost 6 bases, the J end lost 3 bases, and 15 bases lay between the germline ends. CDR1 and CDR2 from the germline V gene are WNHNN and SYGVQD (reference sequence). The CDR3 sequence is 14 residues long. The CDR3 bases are TGCGCCAGCAGCCGGGACTTCGCGAGCTACGAGCAGTACTTC. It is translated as CASSRDFASYEQYF.

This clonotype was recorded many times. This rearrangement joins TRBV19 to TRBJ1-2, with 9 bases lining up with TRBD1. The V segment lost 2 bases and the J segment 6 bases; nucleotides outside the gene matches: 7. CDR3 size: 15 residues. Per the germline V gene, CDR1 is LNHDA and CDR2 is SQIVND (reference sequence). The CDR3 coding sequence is TGTGCCAGTAGTATAAGAGGGACAGGGCTCAATGGCTACACCTTC. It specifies CASSIRGTGLNGYTF. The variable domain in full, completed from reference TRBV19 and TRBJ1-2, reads DGGITQSPKYLFRKEGQNVTLSCEQNLNHDAMYWYRQDPGQGLRLIYYSQIVNDFQKGDIAEGYSVSREKKESFPLTVTSAQKNPTAFYLCASSIRGTGLNGYTFGSGTRLTVV.

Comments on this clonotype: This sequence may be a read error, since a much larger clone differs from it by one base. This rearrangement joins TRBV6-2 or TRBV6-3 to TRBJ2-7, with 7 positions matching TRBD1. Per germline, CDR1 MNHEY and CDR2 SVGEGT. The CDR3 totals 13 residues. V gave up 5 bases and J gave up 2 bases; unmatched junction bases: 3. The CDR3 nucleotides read TGTGCCAGCAGTACAGGGGTACCCTACGAGCAGTACTTC. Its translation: CASSTGVPYEQYF.

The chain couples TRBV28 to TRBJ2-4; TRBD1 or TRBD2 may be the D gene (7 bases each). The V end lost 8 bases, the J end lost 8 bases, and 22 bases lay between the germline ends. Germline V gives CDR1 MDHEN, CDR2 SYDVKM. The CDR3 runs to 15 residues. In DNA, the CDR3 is TGTGCCAGCCTTAACCAGGGGGGGGTGAGCGACATTCAGTACTTC. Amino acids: CASLNQGGVSDIQYF.

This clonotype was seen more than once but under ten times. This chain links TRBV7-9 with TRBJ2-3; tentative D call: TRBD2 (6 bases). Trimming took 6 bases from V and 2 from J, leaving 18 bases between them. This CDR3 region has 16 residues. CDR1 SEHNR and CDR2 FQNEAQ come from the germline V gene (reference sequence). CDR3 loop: CASRNGTRQYTDTQYF. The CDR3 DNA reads TGTGCCAGCAGAAATGGGACTCGCCAATACACAGATACGCAGTATTTT.

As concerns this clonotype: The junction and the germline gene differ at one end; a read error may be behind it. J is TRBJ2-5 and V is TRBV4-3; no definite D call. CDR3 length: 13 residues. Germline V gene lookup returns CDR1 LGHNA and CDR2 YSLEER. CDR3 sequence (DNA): TGCACCAGCAGCCAAGGATTGCAAGAGACCCAGTACTTC. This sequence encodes CTSSQGLQETQYF.

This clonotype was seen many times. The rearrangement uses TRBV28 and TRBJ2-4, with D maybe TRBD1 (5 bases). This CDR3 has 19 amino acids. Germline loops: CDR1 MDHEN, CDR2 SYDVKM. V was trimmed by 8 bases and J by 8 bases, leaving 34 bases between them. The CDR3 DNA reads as TGTGCCAGCCCCCCCAGCATAGGGTCAGGGCCTCATAATCTTGACATTCAGTACTTC. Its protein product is CASPPSIGSGPHNLDIQYF.

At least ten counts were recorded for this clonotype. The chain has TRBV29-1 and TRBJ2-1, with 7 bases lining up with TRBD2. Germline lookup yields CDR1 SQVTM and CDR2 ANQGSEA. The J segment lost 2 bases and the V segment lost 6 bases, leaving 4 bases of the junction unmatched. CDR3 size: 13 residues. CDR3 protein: CSVEGTTYNEQFF. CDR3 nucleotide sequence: TGCAGCGTCGAGGGGACTACCTACAATGAGCAGTTCTTC.

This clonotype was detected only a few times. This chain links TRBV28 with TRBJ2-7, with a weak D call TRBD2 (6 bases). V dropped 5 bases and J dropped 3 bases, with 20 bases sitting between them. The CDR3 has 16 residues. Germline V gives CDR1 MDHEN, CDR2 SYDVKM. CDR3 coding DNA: TGTGCCAGCAGTGGGGCAACCTTTGGGGGGAACTACGAGCAGTACTTC. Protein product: CASSGATFGGNYEQYF.